The 30 T cell receptor beta chains reported below all come from one sample, sequenced in a study of blood T cell repertoires in COVID-19. Measured with immunoSEQ multiplex PCR; TCRdb has only the in-frame clones, and not every one. The sample includes about 300,000 clones, about 82% seen only once; the top ten take about 1.7%. Specimen: peripheral blood. These receptors were obtained from a woman aged 45-65 years with acute or convalescent COVID-19.

This chain uses TRBV6-4 with TRBJ1-4; 9 bases are shared with TRBD1. The CDR3 loop spans 15 amino acids. The trim removed 6 bases at V and 4 bases at J, leaving 6 bases unmatched. Germline V lookup: CDR1 MRHNA, CDR2 SNTAGT. In nucleotides, the CDR3 is TGTGCCAGCAGCCCTGCGGGACAGGGTAATGAAAAACTGTTTTTT. Translated, it gives CASSPAGQGNEKLFF.

The genes are TRBV9 and TRBJ2-3; the match to TRBD2 covers 13 bases. This CDR3 region has 18 residues. The V gene end was trimmed by 3 bases and the J gene end by 0 bases; junction bases not matched to a gene: 7. The germline CDR1 and CDR2 sequences are SGDLS and YYNGEE. This CDR3 is CASSEGLAGVRSTDTQYF. The CDR3 DNA reads as TGTGCCAGCAGCGAAGGACTAGCGGGAGTAAGAAGCACAGATACGCAGTATTTT. Full variable domain (remainder filled in from reference TRBV9 and TRBJ2-3): DSGVTQTPKHLITATGQRVTLRCSPRSGDLSVYWYQQSLDQGLQFLIQYYNGEERAKGNILERFSAQQFPDLHSELNLSSLELGDSALYFCASSEGLAGVRSTDTQYFGPGTRLTVL.

This chain links TRBV6-1 with TRBJ2-1; 9 bases fit TRBD2. The germline gives CDR1 MNHNS, CDR2 SASEGT. The CDR3 is made up of 17 amino acids. V gave up 0 bases and J gave up 4 bases; unmatched junction bases: 7. The DNA for the CDR3 is TGTGCCAGCAGTGAAGCGGATCGGCTAGCGGGGTACAATGAGCAGTTCTTC. Its translation is CASSEADRLAGYNEQFF.

A few counts support this clone. This chain uses TRBV9 with TRBJ2-3, with TRBD2 as a possible D gene (5 bases). The V end lost 3 bases, the J end lost 6 bases, and 8 bases lay between the germline ends. Germline CDR1 SGDLS, CDR2 YYNGEE. The CDR3 extends over 12 amino acids. In nucleotides, the CDR3 is TGTGCCAGCAGCGCCAGGAGGGATACGCAGTATTTT. This encodes CASSARRDTQYF.

This chain links TRBV5-1 with TRBJ2-3; 10 bases are shared with TRBD2. The CDR3 sequence is 16 residues long. Per germline, CDR1 SGHRS and CDR2 YFSETQ. After removal of 4 bases from V and 4 bases from J, the junction contained 9 bases not matched to a gene. The CDR3 loop is CASSAGTSEEADTQYF. CDR3 DNA: TGCGCCAGCAGCGCCGGGACTAGCGAAGAGGCAGATACGCAGTATTTT.

The V gene is TRBV12-3 or TRBV12-4, the J gene TRBJ1-1; TRBD1 matches 9 bases. CDR3 size: 13 residues. Trimming took 6 bases from V and 6 from J; bases not matched to a gene: 5. The CDR3 nucleotides are TGTGCCAGCAGAGAGGACAGGGGACCTGAAGCTTTCTTT. This sequence encodes CASREDRGPEAFF.

The J gene is TRBJ1-6, the V gene TRBV7-3; 9 nucleotides align to TRBD1. This CDR3 has 14 amino acids. V gave up 3 bases and J gave up 10 bases; unmatched junction bases: 4. Germline assignment: CDR1 SGHTA and CDR2 FQGTGA. CDR3 nucleotides: TGTGCCAGCAGCTTGGACAGGGGAGACTCACCCCTCCACTTT. Translating it yields CASSLDRGDSPLHF.

The chain links TRBV28 to TRBJ2-5; a weak D match, TRBD1 (5 bases). The V end was cut by 4 bases, the J end by 1 base, with 10 bases between. This CDR3 spans 14 amino acids. Germline loops: CDR1 MDHEN, CDR2 SYDVKM. The CDR3 region has the DNA TGTGCCAGCAGTTCCCAAAGGGGCCAAGAGACCCAGTACTTC. It specifies CASSSQRGQETQYF.

This clone was seen a handful of times. This chain connects TRBV11-1 to TRBJ1-4, with D possibly matching TRBD1 (6 bases). From germline, CDR1 is SGHAT and CDR2 FQDESV (reference sequence). V was shortened by 4 bases and J by 4 bases, with 10 bases between the two germline ends. The CDR3 spans 14 residues. CDR3 sequence: CASSSGHFNEKLFF. The DNA of the CDR3 is TGTGCCAGCAGCTCGGGACACTTTAATGAAAAACTGTTTTTT.

The V call is TRBV7-9, the J call TRBJ1-2, with D uncertain. The CDR3 is 14 residues long. V lost 4 bases and J 3 bases, leaving 12 bases between the germline ends. Germline assignment: CDR1 SEHNR and CDR2 FQNEAQ (reference sequence). CDR3 in amino acids: CASSSSGVYYGYTF. In DNA form, the CDR3 reads TGTGCCAGCAGCTCATCCGGGGTATACTATGGCTACACCTTC.

The chain couples TRBV7-6 to TRBJ2-7; 8 positions agree with TRBD1. The germline V gene has CDR1 SGHVS and CDR2 FNYEAQ. The CDR3 has 15 amino acids. With 1 base clipped from V and 0 bases from J, the junction kept 2 bases outside the gene matches. The CDR3: CASSLEDRGSYEQYF. The DNA of the CDR3 is TGTGCCAGCAGCTTAGAAGACAGGGGCTCCTACGAGCAGTACTTC.

This chain connects TRBV25-1 to TRBJ1-2; TRBD1 aligns across 9 bases. The V gene's germline CDR1 is MGHDK and CDR2 SYGVNS. The CDR3 contains 15 residues. Trimming cost V 9 bases and J 0 bases; bases outside gene matches: 8. The CDR3 DNA reads as TGTGCCAGTTCGGGGACAGGGAAAGCTAACTATGGCTACACCTTC. Encoded protein: CASSGTGKANYGYTF.

The V gene is TRBV5-1, the J gene TRBJ2-1, with a weak D call TRBD2 (6 bases). V was pared by 0 bases and J by 2 bases, with 15 bases between. The CDR3 covers 17 residues. Per germline, CDR1 SGHRS and CDR2 YFSETQ. The CDR3 nucleotides read TGCGCCAGCAGCTTGGCTCCCGGGAGCGGAGCCTACAATGAGCAGTTCTTC. Translation: CASSLAPGSGAYNEQFF.

V and J are TRBV16 and TRBJ1-1; D uncertain. Germline loops: CDR1 KGHSY, CDR2 FQNENV. This CDR3 spans 16 amino acids. Trimming cost V 0 bases and J 1 base, with 12 bases left between them. The CDR3, as DNA: TGTGCCAGCAGCCAATCGGGCGGGGTGGGGAACACTGAAGCTTTCTTT. It encodes CASSQSGGVGNTEAFF.

This clone was counted a few times. The V gene is TRBV5-1, the J gene TRBJ2-7, with D uncertain. Trimming cost V 0 bases and J 4 bases, with 8 bases left between them. The CDR3 covers 13 residues. Germline CDR1 and CDR2: SGHRS and YFSETQ. In nucleotides, the CDR3 is TGCGCCAGCAGCTTGGGACAACGATACGAGCAGTACTTC. Amino acids: CASSLGQRYEQYF.

The rearrangement links TRBV18 to TRBJ1-5, with D unresolved. CDR1 is KGHSH, CDR2 LQKENI, per germline. This CDR3 is built from 13 residues. The ends were cut back, 0 bases at V and 10 bases at J, with 10 bases in the middle. The CDR3 DNA sequence: TGTGCCAGCTCACCACCGTCGGAGGGACCCCAGCATTTT. This codes for CASSPPSEGPQHF.

This sequence joins TRBV6-1 and TRBJ2-2; TRBD1 might be the D (6 bases). V was clipped by 8 bases and J by 3 bases, with 13 bases between them. Germline V gene lookup returns CDR1 MNHNS and CDR2 SASEGT. This CDR3 has 14 amino acids. CDR3 coding DNA: TGTGCCAGCCGAACGGACAGATACACCGGGGAGCTGTTTTTT. Protein: CASRTDRYTGELFF.

This clone was detected only once. The chain recombines TRBV12-3 or TRBV12-4 with TRBJ2-2; D remains unclear. V was shortened by 2 bases and J by 5 bases, with 6 bases between the two germline ends. The CDR3 consists of 13 residues. The CDR3 is CASSLIQTGELFF. Here the CDR3 DNA reads TGTGCCAGCAGTTTAATCCAAACCGGGGAGCTGTTTTTT.

V usage is TRBV6-2 or TRBV6-3 and J usage is TRBJ2-5; 7 bases map to TRBD1. CDR3 length: 14 amino acids. J gave up 7 bases and V 5 bases, and 10 bases lay outside the gene matches. CDR1 and CDR2 from the germline V gene are MNHEY and SVGEGT. CDR3 region: CASSQSRGSMTQYF. The DNA of the CDR3 is TGTGCCAGCAGTCAGTCCAGGGGGAGTATGACCCAGTACTTC.

The rearrangement uses TRBV6-2 or TRBV6-3 and TRBJ2-2; D might be TRBD2 (5 bases). V was trimmed by 0 bases and J by 3 bases, leaving 17 bases between them. CDR1 and CDR2 (germline): MNHEY, SVGEGT. There are 18 residues in the CDR3. CDR3 protein: CASSYSAWERMDTGELFF. The CDR3 region has the DNA TGTGCCAGCAGTTACTCGGCGTGGGAGAGGATGGACACCGGGGAGCTGTTTTTT.

This clone was observed a few times. The chain employs TRBV2 and TRBJ2-2; 9 positions agree with TRBD2. The J segment lost 6 bases and the V segment lost 5 bases, leaving 7 bases of the junction unmatched. CDR1 SNHLY and CDR2 FYNNEI come from the germline V gene. The CDR3 is 15 residues long. CDR3 loop: CASSYSGSSSGELFF. The CDR3, as DNA: TGTGCCAGCAGTTATAGCGGGAGTTCGTCCGGGGAGCTGTTTTTT.

The gene calls are TRBV6-6 and TRBJ1-5, with D possibly matching TRBD1 (5 bases). This CDR3 is 13 amino acids long. CDR1 is MNHNY, CDR2 SVGAGI, per germline (reference sequence). V lost 6 bases and J 5 bases, leaving 11 bases between the germline ends. CDR3 sequence: CASRPRDDQPQHF. DNA for the CDR3: TGTGCCAGCAGACCCAGGGATGATCAGCCCCAGCATTTT.

The chain joins TRBV7-3 to TRBJ2-2; possible D gene TRBD2, 7 bases. The germline gives CDR1 SGHTA, CDR2 FQGTGA. Deletions cut 7 bases from V and 7 bases from J, with 16 bases between. The CDR3 spans 14 residues. The CDR3 DNA reads as TGTGCCAGCACAGACACCGGGGGGCACGGGGAGCTGTTTTTT. This translates into CASTDTGGHGELFF. The complete variable domain, with remaining parts taken from reference TRBV7-3 and TRBJ2-2, reads GAGVSQTPSNKVTEKGKYVELRCDPISGHTALYWYRQSLGQGPEFLIYFQGTGAADDSGLPNDRFFAVRPEGSVSTLKIQRTERGDSAVYLCASTDTGGHGELFFGEGSRLTVL.

This sequence joins TRBV7-3 and TRBJ2-3, with 7 nucleotides matching TRBD2. This CDR3 spans 15 amino acids. Germline V gives CDR1 SGHTA, CDR2 FQGTGA. V lost 6 bases and J lost 1; bases outside the gene matches: 7. CDR3 residues: CASRPQAGGTDTQYF. DNA of the CDR3: TGTGCCAGCAGACCCCAGGCGGGGGGCACAGATACGCAGTATTTT.

This chain joins TRBV4-2 and TRBJ1-5; 9 bases align to TRBD1. Germline-derived CDR1 and CDR2 are LGHNA and YNFKEQ. J was trimmed by 2 bases and V by 1 base; bases with no gene match: 15. The CDR3 extends over 20 amino acids. In DNA, the CDR3 is TGTGCCAGCAGCCAAGGTGCCGGGACAGGGAGTATTGTACGCAATCAGCCCCAGCATTTT. This codes for CASSQGAGTGSIVRNQPQHF.

Comment on this clone: The junction differs from germline at one of its ends, possibly a read error. The chain combines TRBV5-3 with TRBJ2-3; 9 bases are a match to TRBD2. TRBV5-3 is assigned to the ORF class and has an uncertain function. This CDR3 comprises 13 residues. The CDR3 spells CAWVEREADTQYF. In DNA, the CDR3 is TGCGCCTGGGTGGAGCGGGAGGCAGATACGCAGTATTTT.

This chain's CDR3 is CASSRQGSGGYTF. The CDR3, as DNA: TGTGCCAGCTCACGACAGGGATCAGGTGGCTACACCTTC. V gene TRBV18 combines with J gene TRBJ1-2; 7 bases agree with TRBD1. Trimming cost V 4 bases and J 7 bases; bases outside gene matches: 6. From germline, CDR1 is KGHSH and CDR2 LQKENI. This CDR3 contains 13 residues.

The chain carries TRBV27 and TRBJ1-2; 7 positions agree with TRBD1. In germline, CDR1 is MNHEY, CDR2 SMNVEV (reference sequence). V gave up 3 bases and J gave up 4 bases; unmatched junction bases: 14. This CDR3 contains 17 residues. CDR3 nucleotide sequence: TGTGCCAGCAGTTTGTGGACCTCAGGGACAGTAAGCTATGGCTACACCTTC. Encoded protein: CASSLWTSGTVSYGYTF.

The rearrangement uses TRBV5-6 and TRBJ2-2; a weak D match, TRBD2 (5 bases). Looked up from germline, CDR1 is SGHDT and CDR2 is YYEEEE. V gave up 4 bases and J gave up 1 base, with 14 bases separating them. The CDR3 contains 16 residues. This CDR3 reads CASSLGQRQNTGELFF. In DNA, the CDR3 is TGTGCCAGCAGCCTGGGCCAGCGGCAGAACACCGGGGAGCTGTTTTTT.

The count of this clone is one. The chain recombines TRBV19 with TRBJ2-3; TRBD1 is a possible D gene (5 bases). This CDR3 is built from 15 residues. Germline CDR1 LNHDA, CDR2 SQIVND (reference sequence). V lost 2 bases to trimming and J lost 4 bases, with 13 bases between them. CDR3 residues: CASSIRQGFADTQYF. Here the CDR3 DNA reads TGTGCCAGTAGTATACGTCAGGGTTTCGCAGATACGCAGTATTTT.